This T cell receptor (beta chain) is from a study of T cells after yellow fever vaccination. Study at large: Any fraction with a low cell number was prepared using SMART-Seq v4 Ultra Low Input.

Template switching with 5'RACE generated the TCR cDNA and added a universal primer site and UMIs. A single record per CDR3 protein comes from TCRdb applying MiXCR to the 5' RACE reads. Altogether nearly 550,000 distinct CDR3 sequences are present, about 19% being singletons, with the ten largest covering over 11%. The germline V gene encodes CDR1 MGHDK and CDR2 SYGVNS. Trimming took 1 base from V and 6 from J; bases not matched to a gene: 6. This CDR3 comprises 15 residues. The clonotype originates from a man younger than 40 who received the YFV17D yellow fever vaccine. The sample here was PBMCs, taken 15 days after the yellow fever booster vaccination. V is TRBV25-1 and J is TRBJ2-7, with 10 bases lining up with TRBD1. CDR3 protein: CASSEWDRGGIEQYF. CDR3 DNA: TGTGCCAGCAGTGAATGGGACAGGGGAGGCATCGAGCAGTACTTC.